The TCR beta chain described here comes from a study of blood T cell repertoires in COVID-19. CDR3 length: 13 residues. Germline V gene data show CDR1 as SGHRS and CDR2 as YFSETQ. The germline V and J ends were trimmed by 0 bases and 13 bases, with 11 bases remaining between them. This clone occurred a few times. Measured with immunoSEQ multiplex PCR; TCRdb has only the in-frame clones, and not every one. The sample lists approximately 160,000 clones; 84% were seen once. The chain links TRBV5-1 to TRBJ1-6; no clear D gene. Sequenced: peripheral blood. This clonotype originated in a woman aged 50 to 65 in a cohort sampled during active or convalescent COVID-19. CDR3 amino acids: CASSLDGDMPLHF. CDR3 in DNA: TGCGCCAGCAGCTTGGACGGGGATATGCCCCTCCACTTT.